These 24 T cell receptor beta chains were all obtained from the same sample, sequenced in a study of CD8 T cells in ankylosing spondylitis. TCRdb called the 5' RACE reads again in MiXCR, with one record for every CDR3 protein. The table has more than 110,000 distinct CDR3 sequences, 7% to 10% seen once. Sequenced input: synovial fluid, either unsorted or a sorted T cell fraction (not recorded which). The receptors stem from a male donor with ankylosing spondylitis.

This clonotype has ten or more counts. The chain joins TRBV24-1 to TRBJ1-4; TRBD1 agrees at 8 bases. The CDR3 extends over 15 amino acids. J gave up 8 bases and V 3 bases, and 7 bases lay outside the gene matches. Germline V gene lookup returns CDR1 KGHDR and CDR2 SFDVKD. The CDR3 spells CATSDGQGGREKLFF. The DNA of the CDR3 is TGTGCCACCAGTGATGGACAGGGAGGAAGAGAAAAACTGTTTTTT.

This clonotype was seen many times. V usage is TRBV13 and J usage is TRBJ2-7; D not certain. The germline CDR1 and CDR2 sequences are PRHDT and FYEKMQ (reference sequence). Deletions cut 2 bases from V and 4 bases from J, with 12 bases between. The CDR3 has 14 amino acids. The CDR3 here is CASSLNRISYEQYF. CDR3 nucleotides: TGTGCCAGCAGCTTAAACCGTATATCTTACGAGCAGTACTTC.

The chain recombines TRBV7-2 with TRBJ1-4, with D hard to call. CDR1 is SGHTA, CDR2 FQGNSA, per germline. The CDR3 sequence is 14 residues long. V dropped 1 base and J dropped 8 bases, with 11 bases sitting between them. CDR3 DNA: TGTGCCAGCAGCTTAGGCCCGGGAGAAGAAAAACTGTTTTTT. Residues: CASSLGPGEEKLFF.

The chain is built from TRBV9 and TRBJ2-5; 9 bases line up with TRBD2. The CDR3 totals 15 residues. The V gene's germline CDR1 is SGDLS and CDR2 YYNGEE. With 0 bases clipped from V and 5 bases from J, the junction kept 5 bases outside the gene matches. CDR3 in amino acids: CASSVGTSEGETQYF. The CDR3, as DNA: TGTGCCAGCAGCGTAGGGACTAGCGAGGGGGAGACCCAGTACTTC. Variable domain in full (rest from reference TRBV9 and TRBJ2-5): DSGVTQTPKHLITATGQRVTLRCSPRSGDLSVYWYQQSLDQGLQFLIQYYNGEERAKGNILERFSAQQFPDLHSELNLSSLELGDSALYFCASSVGTSEGETQYFGPGTRLLVL.

This sequence joins TRBV5-1 and TRBJ2-4; D is unclear. Germline values: CDR1 SGHRS, CDR2 YFSETQ. With 0 bases removed from V and 0 bases from J, the gap between germline ends came to 10 bases. The CDR3 covers 16 residues. The CDR3 DNA reads as TGCGCCAGCAGCTTGGCCCAGAATCTAGCCAAAAACATTCAGTACTTC. Its translation: CASSLAQNLAKNIQYF.

This clonotype was observed many times. The gene calls are TRBV6-4 and TRBJ2-7; 9 nucleotides match TRBD2. Germline V gene data show CDR1 as MRHNA and CDR2 as SNTAGT. The CDR3 is 18 residues long. V trimming: 7 bases; J trimming: 2 bases; junction bases outside the gene matches: 18. The CDR3 region has the DNA TGTGCCAGCATTCTGACTACTTCCCCTCTAGCGGGGACCTACGAGCAGTACTTC. Its protein product is CASILTTSPLAGTYEQYF.

CDR3 sequence (DNA): TGTGCCAGCAGTCCCGTAGCGGGAGTAGGAAATGAGCAGTTCTTC. It translates to CASSPVAGVGNEQFF. The rearrangement links TRBV13 to TRBJ2-1, with 9 bases lining up with TRBD2. The CDR3 runs to 15 residues. Unmatched junction bases numbered 10, after V lost 6 bases and J lost 7 bases. Germline CDR1 PRHDT, CDR2 FYEKMQ (reference sequence).

This clonotype was observed many times. This sequence joins TRBV28 and TRBJ2-5, with a weak D call TRBD2 (6 bases). Germline CDR1 and CDR2: MDHEN and SYDVKM. The V and J ends lost 4 bases and 4 bases respectively, with 19 bases between them. CDR3 length equals 16 residues. The CDR3 DNA reads as TGTGCCAGCAGTTCCCGTAGGCGCGGGATAACAGAGACCCAGTACTTC. This translates into CASSSRRRGITETQYF.

V and J are TRBV5-5 and TRBJ2-7; possibly TRBD1 or TRBD2 for D (5 bases each). From germline, CDR1 is SGHKS and CDR2 YYEKEE (reference sequence). The CDR3 runs 13 residues. The germline V and J ends were trimmed by 4 bases and 4 bases, with 12 bases remaining between them. CDR3 DNA: TGTGCCAGCAGCCGAGGGACCAGTTACGAGCAGTACTTC. Protein: CASSRGTSYEQYF.

This clonotype was observed at least ten times. The J gene is TRBJ2-3, the V gene TRBV7-2; 8 nucleotides line up with TRBD2. There are 15 residues in the CDR3. The V gene end was trimmed by 7 bases and the J gene end by 1 base; junction bases not matched to a gene: 7. Germline lookup yields CDR1 SGHTA and CDR2 FQGNSA. The CDR3 region has the DNA TGTGCCAGCACCCCCAGTAGCGGGGGCACAGATACGCAGTATTTT. It yields the protein CASTPSSGGTDTQYF. Full variable domain (remainder filled in from reference TRBV7-2 and TRBJ2-3): GAGVSQSPSNKVTEKGKDVELRCDPISGHTALYWYRQSLGQGLEFLIYFQGNSAPDKSGLPSDRFSAERTGGSVSTLTIQRTQQEDSAVYLCASTPSSGGTDTQYFGPGTRLTVL.

In its sample, this clonotype was seen many times. The CDR3 DNA is TGTGCCAGCTCACCCTTGAGACAGTATAGCAATCAGCCCCAGCATTTT. Its translation is CASSPLRQYSNQPQHF. The rearrangement links TRBV18 to TRBJ1-5; D is possibly TRBD1 (5 bases). Between the trimmed V and J ends, which lost 3 bases and 0 bases, there was a span of 12 bases. The CDR3 has 16 amino acids. Germline V gives CDR1 KGHSH, CDR2 LQKENI.

This clonotype has ten or more counts. The chain joins TRBV5-1 to TRBJ2-3; 10 bases map to TRBD2. Germline CDR1 reads SGHRS; CDR2 reads YFSETQ. This CDR3 is 14 amino acids long. The ends lost 4 bases at V and 10 bases at J; junction bases unmatched: 9. CDR3 protein: CASSGTTSGLPQYF. The CDR3 DNA is TGCGCCAGCAGCGGAACGACTAGCGGGCTTCCGCAGTATTTT. Together with reference TRBV5-1 and TRBJ2-3, the CDR3 gives the full variable domain: KAGVTQTPRYLIKTRGQQVTLSCSPISGHRSVSWYQQTPGQGLQFLFEYFSETQRNKGNFPGRFSGRQFSNSRSEMNVSTLELGDSALYLCASSGTTSGLPQYFGPGTRLTVL.

The rearrangement uses TRBV20-1 and TRBJ1-4; D possibly corresponds to TRBD1 (5 bases). The germline gives CDR1 DFQATT, CDR2 SNEGSKA (reference sequence). Trimming took 0 bases from V and 4 from J, leaving 9 bases between them. The CDR3 runs 14 residues. CDR3 in DNA: TGCAGTGCTAGAGATTCCAGGGATAATGAAAAACTGTTTTTT. Translation: CSARDSRDNEKLFF.

This clonotype was picked up a small number of times. This chain connects TRBV10-3 to TRBJ2-1, with TRBD1 identical over 8 bases. The CDR3 loop spans 15 amino acids. The V gene end was trimmed by 3 bases and the J gene end by 2 bases; junction bases not matched to a gene: 3. Germline lookup yields CDR1 ENHRY and CDR2 SYGVKD. CDR3 amino acids: CAISDPRGPYNEQFF. CDR3 coding DNA: TGTGCCATCAGTGACCCCAGGGGGCCCTACAATGAGCAGTTCTTC.

Points on this clonotype: One end of the junction does not line up with germline, which may come from a read error. J is TRBJ2-2 and V is TRBV7-7; D ambiguous. The germline gives CDR1 SSHAT, CDR2 FNYEAQ (reference sequence). The CDR3 covers 15 residues. CDR3 sequence reads: CASSRMRGGTGELFF. The CDR3 DNA sequence: TGTGCTAGCAGCCGAATGCGAGGCGGCACCGGGGAGCTGTTTTTT.

This clonotype was seen repeatedly, ten times or more. This sequence joins TRBV3-1 and TRBJ2-2; D remains unclear. The CDR3 consists of 14 residues. Germline V gives CDR1 LGHDT, CDR2 YNNKEL (reference sequence). V was pared by 0 bases and J by 4 bases, with 6 bases between. CDR3 residues: CASSQDWTTGELFF. The DNA for the CDR3 is TGTGCCAGCAGCCAAGATTGGACCACCGGGGAGCTGTTTTTT.

In its sample, this clonotype was seen a few times. The V call is TRBV20-1, the J call TRBJ1-6; D perhaps matches TRBD1 (5 bases). V lost 2 bases and J lost 11, with 13 bases in between. Per the germline V gene, CDR1 is DFQATT and CDR2 is SNEGSKA (reference sequence). The CDR3 has 13 residues. The CDR3 sequence: CSARSSGKTPLHF. Written as DNA, the CDR3 is TGCAGTGCTAGATCGTCAGGGAAGACACCCCTCCACTTT.

This clonotype was recorded at least ten times. The chain uses TRBV5-6 and TRBJ2-2, with D unresolved. This CDR3 is 14 amino acids long. V lost 3 bases and J 7 bases, leaving 13 bases between the germline ends. Germline assignment: CDR1 SGHDT and CDR2 YYEEEE. This CDR3 reads CASSYPPADGELFF. CDR3 nucleotide sequence: TGTGCCAGCAGCTATCCCCCGGCGGACGGGGAGCTGTTTTTT.

This clonotype occurred many times. The chain employs TRBV7-9 and TRBJ2-5, with 7 bases aligning to TRBD2. Per germline, CDR1 SEHNR and CDR2 FQNEAQ (reference sequence). Losses at the gene ends were 5 bases for V and 2 bases for J; bases not matched to a gene: 14. The CDR3 sequence is 17 residues long. The CDR3 protein is CASSGETSRNTQETQYF. DNA of the CDR3: TGTGCCAGCAGCGGTGAGACTAGCAGAAACACGCAAGAGACCCAGTACTTC.

This clonotype has a count of ten or more. V is TRBV5-5 and J is TRBJ2-1; 7 bases map to TRBD1. The CDR3 runs 16 residues. The V gene's germline CDR1 is SGHKS and CDR2 YYEKEE (reference sequence). V was pared by 2 bases and J by 0 bases, with 5 bases of the junction left unmatched. The CDR3 loop reads CASSLTGASSYNEQFF. For the CDR3, the DNA is TGTGCCAGCAGCTTAACAGGGGCCAGCTCCTACAATGAGCAGTTCTTC. The full variable domain, with the rest looked up from reference TRBV5-5 and TRBJ2-1, is DAGVTQSPTHLIKTRGQQVTLRCSPISGHKSVSWYQQVLGQGPQFIFQYYEKEERGRGNFPDRFSARQFPNYSSELNVNALLLGDSALYLCASSLTGASSYNEQFFGPGTRLTVL.

V is TRBV6-1 and J is TRBJ1-4; 9 nucleotides agree with TRBD1. This CDR3 region has 14 residues. Germline values: CDR1 MNHNS, CDR2 SASEGT. The ends lost 6 bases at V and 6 bases at J; junction bases unmatched: 5. Here the CDR3 reads CASSLTGGYEKLFF. In DNA form, the CDR3 reads TGTGCCAGCAGCCTCACAGGGGGCTATGAAAAACTGTTTTTT.

This clonotype was recorded many times. The chain has TRBV7-2 and TRBJ1-2; D gene unclear. Trimming pared 5 bases from V and 0 bases from J, leaving 10 bases between. The CDR3 totals 14 residues. The V gene's germline CDR1 is SGHTA and CDR2 FQGNSA. CDR3 region: CASSINGANYGYTF. The CDR3 nucleotides read TGTGCCAGCAGCATTAACGGGGCTAACTATGGCTACACCTTC.

This clonotype was picked up many times. The chain recombines TRBV20-1 with TRBJ1-2; 8 positions agree with TRBD1. The CDR3 runs 16 residues. Looked up from germline, CDR1 is DFQATT and CDR2 is SNEGSKA (reference sequence). Trimming cost V 4 bases and J 0 bases; bases outside gene matches: 10. CDR3 coding DNA: TGCAGTGCTAACAGGGACAGGACCTTAGCTAACTATGGCTACACCTTC. This encodes CSANRDRTLANYGYTF.

Ten or more counts support this clonotype. This chain connects TRBV20-1 to TRBJ2-2, with 7 nucleotides matching TRBD2. Germline assignment: CDR1 DFQATT and CDR2 SNEGSKA (reference sequence). V shed 5 bases and J 6 bases; nucleotides not matched to a gene: 9. The CDR3 length is 14 residues. For the CDR3, the DNA is TGCAGTGCTGATCGGGCGGGAGTCGCCGGGGAGCTGTTTTTT. Its translation: CSADRAGVAGELFF.